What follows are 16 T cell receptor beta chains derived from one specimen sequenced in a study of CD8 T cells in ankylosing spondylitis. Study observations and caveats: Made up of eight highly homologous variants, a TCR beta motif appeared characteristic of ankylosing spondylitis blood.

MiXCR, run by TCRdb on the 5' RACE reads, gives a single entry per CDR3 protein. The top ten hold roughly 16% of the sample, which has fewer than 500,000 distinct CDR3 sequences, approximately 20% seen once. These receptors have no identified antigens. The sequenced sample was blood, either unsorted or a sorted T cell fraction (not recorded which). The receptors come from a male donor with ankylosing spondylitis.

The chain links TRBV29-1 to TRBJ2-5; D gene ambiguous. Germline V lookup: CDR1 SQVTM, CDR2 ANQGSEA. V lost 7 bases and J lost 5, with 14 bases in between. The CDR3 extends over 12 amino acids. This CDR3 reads CSGKKGTETQYF. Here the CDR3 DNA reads TGCAGCGGGAAAAAGGGTACCGAGACCCAGTACTTC.

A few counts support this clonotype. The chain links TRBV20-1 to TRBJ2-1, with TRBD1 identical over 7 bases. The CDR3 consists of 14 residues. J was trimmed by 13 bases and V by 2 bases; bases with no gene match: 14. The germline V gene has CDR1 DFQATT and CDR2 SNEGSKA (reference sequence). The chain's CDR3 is CSARTGQNTMRQFF. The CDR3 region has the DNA TGCAGTGCTAGAACGGGACAGAACACAATGAGACAGTTCTTC.

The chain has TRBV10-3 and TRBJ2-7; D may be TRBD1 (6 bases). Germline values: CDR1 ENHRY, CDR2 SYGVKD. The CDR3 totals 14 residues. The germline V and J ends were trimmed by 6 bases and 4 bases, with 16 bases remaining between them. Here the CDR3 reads CAISLTGYEYEQYF. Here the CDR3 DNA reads TGTGCCATCAGCCTCACAGGGTATGAGTACGAGCAGTACTTC.

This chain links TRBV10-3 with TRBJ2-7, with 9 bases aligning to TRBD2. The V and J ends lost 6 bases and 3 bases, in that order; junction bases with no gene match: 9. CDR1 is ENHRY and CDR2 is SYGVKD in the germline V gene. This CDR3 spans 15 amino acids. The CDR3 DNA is TGTGCCATCAGGGTAGGACTAGCGCGAATCTACGAGCAGTACTTC. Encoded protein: CAIRVGLARIYEQYF.

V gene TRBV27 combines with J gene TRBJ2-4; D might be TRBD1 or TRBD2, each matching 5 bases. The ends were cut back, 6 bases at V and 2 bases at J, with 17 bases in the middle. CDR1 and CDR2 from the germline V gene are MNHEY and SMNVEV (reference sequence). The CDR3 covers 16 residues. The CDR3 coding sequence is TGTGCCAGCAGCAAGGACATCCGGGAATCCAAAAACATTCAGTACTTC. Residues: CASSKDIRESKNIQYF.

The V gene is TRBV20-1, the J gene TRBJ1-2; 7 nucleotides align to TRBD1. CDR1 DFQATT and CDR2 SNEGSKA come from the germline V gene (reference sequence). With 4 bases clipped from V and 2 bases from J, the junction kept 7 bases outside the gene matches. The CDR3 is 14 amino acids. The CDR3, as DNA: TGCAGTGCTACCAGGGGGGGTAGGAACTATGGCTACACCTTC. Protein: CSATRGGRNYGYTF.

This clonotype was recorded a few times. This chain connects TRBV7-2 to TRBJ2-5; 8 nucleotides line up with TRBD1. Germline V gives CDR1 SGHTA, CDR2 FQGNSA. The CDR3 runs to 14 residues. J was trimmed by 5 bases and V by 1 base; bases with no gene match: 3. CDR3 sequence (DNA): TGTGCCAGCAGCTTAGAGACAGGGGTGGAGACCCAGTACTTC. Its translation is CASSLETGVETQYF. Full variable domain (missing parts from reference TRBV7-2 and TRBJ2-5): GAGVSQSPSNKVTEKGKDVELRCDPISGHTALYWYRQSLGQGLEFLIYFQGNSAPDKSGLPSDRFSAERTGGSVSTLTIQRTQQEDSAVYLCASSLETGVETQYFGPGTRLLVL.

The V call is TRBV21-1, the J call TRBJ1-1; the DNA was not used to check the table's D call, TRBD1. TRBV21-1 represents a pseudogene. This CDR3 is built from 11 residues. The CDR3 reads CASPGGREAFF. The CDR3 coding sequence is TGTGCCAGCCCCGGGGGTAGGGAAGCTTTCTTT.

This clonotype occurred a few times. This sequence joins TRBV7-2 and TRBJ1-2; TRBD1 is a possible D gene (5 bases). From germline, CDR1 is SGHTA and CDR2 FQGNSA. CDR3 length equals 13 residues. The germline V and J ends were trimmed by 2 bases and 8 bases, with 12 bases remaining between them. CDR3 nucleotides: TGTGCCAGCAGCTTAAACGAGGGGCGCGGCTACACCTTC. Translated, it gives CASSLNEGRGYTF.

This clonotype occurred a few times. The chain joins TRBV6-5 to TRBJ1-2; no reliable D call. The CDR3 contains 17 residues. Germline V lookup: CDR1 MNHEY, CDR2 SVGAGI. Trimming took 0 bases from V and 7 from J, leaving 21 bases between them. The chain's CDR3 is CASSYSPRTAHRSGYTF. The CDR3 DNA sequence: TGTGCCAGCAGTTACTCCCCGCGGACGGCCCACCGGTCTGGCTACACCTTC.

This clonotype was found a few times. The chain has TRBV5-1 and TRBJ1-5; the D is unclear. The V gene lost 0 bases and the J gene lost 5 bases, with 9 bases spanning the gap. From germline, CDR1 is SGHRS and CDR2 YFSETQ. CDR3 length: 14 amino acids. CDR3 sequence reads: CASSLGATDQPQHF. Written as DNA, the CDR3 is TGCGCCAGCAGCTTGGGGGCCACCGATCAGCCCCAGCATTTT.

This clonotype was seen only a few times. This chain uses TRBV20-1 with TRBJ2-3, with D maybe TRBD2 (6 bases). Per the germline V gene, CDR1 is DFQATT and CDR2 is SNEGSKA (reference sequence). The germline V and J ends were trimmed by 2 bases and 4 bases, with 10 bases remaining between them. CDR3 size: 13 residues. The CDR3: CSARFPGADTQYF. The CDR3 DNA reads TGCAGTGCTAGATTTCCGGGGGCAGATACGCAGTATTTT.

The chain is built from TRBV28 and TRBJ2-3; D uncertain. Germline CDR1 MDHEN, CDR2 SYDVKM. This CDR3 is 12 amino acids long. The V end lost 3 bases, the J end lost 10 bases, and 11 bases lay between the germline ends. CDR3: CASSFPGGAQYF. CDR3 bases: TGTGCCAGCAGTTTCCCCGGTGGCGCGCAGTATTTT.

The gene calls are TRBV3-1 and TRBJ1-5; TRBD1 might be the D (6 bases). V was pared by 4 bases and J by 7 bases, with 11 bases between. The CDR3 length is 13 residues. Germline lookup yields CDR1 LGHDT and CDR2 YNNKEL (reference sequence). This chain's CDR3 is CASSPRGWQPQHF. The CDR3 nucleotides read TGTGCCAGCAGCCCGAGGGGGTGGCAGCCCCAGCATTTT.

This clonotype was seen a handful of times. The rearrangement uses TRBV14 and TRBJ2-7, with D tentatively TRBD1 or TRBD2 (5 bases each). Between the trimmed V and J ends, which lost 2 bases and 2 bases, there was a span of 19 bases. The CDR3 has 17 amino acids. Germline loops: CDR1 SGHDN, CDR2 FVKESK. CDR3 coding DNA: TGTGCCAGCAGCCAACTCGCTTTGGGGACCCCTCCCTACGAGCAGTACTTC. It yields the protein CASSQLALGTPPYEQYF.

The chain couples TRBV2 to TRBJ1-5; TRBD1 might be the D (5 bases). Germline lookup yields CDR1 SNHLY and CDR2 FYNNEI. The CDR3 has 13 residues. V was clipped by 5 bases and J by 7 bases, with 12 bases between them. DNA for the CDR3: TGTGCCAGCAGTCGGGACGGCGAACAGCCCCAGCATTTT. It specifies CASSRDGEQPQHF.